This T cell receptor beta chain originates from a study of human T cells and chemical hapten exposure. V lost 0 bases and J lost 4, with 7 bases in between. Germline CDR1 reads LGHNA; CDR2 reads YSLEER. The CDR3 consists of 14 residues. TCRdb itself ran the RACE reads through MiXCR, one entry per CDR3 protein. The sample has 300,000 to 350,000 distinct CDR3 sequences, 6% to 8.5% seen once. This clonotype was found many times. Time point meaning: patch test 1, 2 weeks after DPC sensitization. The treatment here: therapeutic diphenylcyclopropenone sensitization with weekly scalp DPC. This rearrangement joins TRBV4-3 to TRBJ2-1; no firm D call. The source is a woman between 18 and 29 years old with alopecia areata. Some clones in this sample may be carry-over from other donors' samples. Sequencing used whole blood, obtained in connection with sensitization to the hapten diphenylcyclopropenone (DPC). The CDR3 DNA reads as TGCGCCAGCAGCCAAGATTTACAATACAATGAGCAGTTCTTC. Its protein is CASSQDLQYNEQFF.